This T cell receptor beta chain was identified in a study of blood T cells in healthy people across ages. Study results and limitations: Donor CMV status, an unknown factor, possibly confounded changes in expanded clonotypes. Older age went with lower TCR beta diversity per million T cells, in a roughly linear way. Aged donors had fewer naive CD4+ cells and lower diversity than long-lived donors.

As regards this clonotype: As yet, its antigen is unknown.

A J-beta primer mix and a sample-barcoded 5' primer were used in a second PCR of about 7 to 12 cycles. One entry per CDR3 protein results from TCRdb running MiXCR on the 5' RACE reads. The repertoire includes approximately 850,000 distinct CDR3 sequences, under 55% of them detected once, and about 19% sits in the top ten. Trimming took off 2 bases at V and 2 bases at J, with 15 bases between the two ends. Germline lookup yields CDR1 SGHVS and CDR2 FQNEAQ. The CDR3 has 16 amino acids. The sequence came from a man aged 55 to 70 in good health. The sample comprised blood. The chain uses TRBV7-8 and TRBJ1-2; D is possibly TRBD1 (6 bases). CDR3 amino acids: CASSLSGTGTNYGYTF. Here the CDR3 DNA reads TGTGCCAGCAGCTTATCAGGAACAGGGACCAACTATGGCTACACCTTC.